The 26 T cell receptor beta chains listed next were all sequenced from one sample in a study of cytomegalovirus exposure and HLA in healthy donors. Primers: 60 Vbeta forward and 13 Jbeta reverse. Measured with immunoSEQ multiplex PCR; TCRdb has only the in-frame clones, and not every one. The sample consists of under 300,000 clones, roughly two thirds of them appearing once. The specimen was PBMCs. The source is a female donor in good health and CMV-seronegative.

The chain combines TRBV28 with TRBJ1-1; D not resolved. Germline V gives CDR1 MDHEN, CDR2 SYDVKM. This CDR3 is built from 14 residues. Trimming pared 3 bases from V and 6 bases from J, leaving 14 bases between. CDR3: CASSLSGPISEAFF. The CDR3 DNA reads TGTGCCAGCAGTTTGTCGGGTCCAATATCTGAAGCTTTCTTT. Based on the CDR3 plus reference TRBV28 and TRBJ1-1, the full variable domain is DVKVTQSSRYLVKRTGEKVFLECVQDMDHENMFWYRQDPGLGLRLIYFSYDVKMKEKGDIPEGYSVSREKKERFSLILESASTNQTSMYLCASSLSGPISEAFFGQGTRLTVV.

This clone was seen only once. The CDR3 DNA follows: TGTGCTAGTGCCCGTAGCGGTCCCAATGAGCAGTTCTTC. It codes for CASARSGPNEQFF. V is TRBV12-5 and J is TRBJ2-1; possible D gene TRBD2, 6 bases. Germline CDR1 LGHNT, CDR2 FRNRAP. The germline V and J ends were trimmed by 7 bases and 6 bases, with 13 bases remaining between them. The CDR3 spans 13 residues.

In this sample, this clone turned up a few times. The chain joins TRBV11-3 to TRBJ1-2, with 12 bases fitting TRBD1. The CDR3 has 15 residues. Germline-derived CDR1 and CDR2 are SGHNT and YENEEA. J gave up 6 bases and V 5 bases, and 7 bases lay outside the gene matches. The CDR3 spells CASSQPGQGADGYTF. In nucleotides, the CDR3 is TGTGCCAGCAGCCAGCCGGGACAGGGGGCCGATGGCTACACCTTC. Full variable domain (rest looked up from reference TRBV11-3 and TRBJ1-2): EAGVVQSPRYKIIEKKQPVAFWCNPISGHNTLYWYLQNLGQGPELLIRYENEEAVDDSQLPKDRFSAERLKGVDSTLKIQPAELGDSAVYLCASSQPGQGADGYTFGSGTRLTVV.

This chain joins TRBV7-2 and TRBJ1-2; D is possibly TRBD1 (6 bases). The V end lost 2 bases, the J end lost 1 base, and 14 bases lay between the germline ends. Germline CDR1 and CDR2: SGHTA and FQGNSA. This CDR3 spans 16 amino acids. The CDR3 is CASSLRWTEVNYGYTF. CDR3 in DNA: TGTGCCAGCAGCTTACGGTGGACAGAGGTTAACTATGGCTACACCTTC.

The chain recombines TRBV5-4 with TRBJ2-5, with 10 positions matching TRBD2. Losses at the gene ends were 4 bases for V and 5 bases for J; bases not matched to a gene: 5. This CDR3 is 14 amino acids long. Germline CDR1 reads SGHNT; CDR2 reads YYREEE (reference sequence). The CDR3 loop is CASSEGLARETQYF. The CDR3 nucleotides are TGTGCCAGCAGCGAGGGACTAGCGCGGGAGACCCAGTACTTC.

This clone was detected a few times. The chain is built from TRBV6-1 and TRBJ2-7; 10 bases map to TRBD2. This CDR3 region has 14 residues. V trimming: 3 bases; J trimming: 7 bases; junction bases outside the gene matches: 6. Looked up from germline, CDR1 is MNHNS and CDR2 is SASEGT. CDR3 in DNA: TGTGCCAGCAGTGATAGACTAGCGGGCAATGAGCAGTACTTC. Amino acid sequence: CASSDRLAGNEQYF.

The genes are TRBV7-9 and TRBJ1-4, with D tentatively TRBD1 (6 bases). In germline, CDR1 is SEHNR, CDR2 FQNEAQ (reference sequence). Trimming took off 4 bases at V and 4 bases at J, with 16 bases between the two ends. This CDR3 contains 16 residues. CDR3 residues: CASSYGGAAFNEKLFF. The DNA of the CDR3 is TGTGCCAGCAGCTACGGGGGGGCAGCTTTTAATGAAAAACTGTTTTTT.

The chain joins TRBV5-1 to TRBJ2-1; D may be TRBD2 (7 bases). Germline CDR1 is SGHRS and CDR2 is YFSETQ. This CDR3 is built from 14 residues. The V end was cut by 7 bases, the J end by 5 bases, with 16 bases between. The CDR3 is CASFLGGAHNEQFF. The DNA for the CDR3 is TGCGCCAGCTTCCTGGGGGGGGCCCACAATGAGCAGTTCTTC.

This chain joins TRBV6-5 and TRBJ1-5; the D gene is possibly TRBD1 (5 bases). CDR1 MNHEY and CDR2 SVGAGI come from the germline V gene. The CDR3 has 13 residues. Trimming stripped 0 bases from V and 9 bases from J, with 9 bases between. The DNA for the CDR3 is TGTGCCAGCAGTTACTCATCAGGGCCGCCCCAGCATTTT. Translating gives CASSYSSGPPQHF.

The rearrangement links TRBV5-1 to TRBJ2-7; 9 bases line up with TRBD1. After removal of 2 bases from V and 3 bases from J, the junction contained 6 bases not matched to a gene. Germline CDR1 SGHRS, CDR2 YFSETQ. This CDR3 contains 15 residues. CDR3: CASSFGPGQGYEQYF. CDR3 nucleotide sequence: TGCGCCAGCAGCTTCGGACCGGGACAGGGCTACGAGCAGTACTTC.

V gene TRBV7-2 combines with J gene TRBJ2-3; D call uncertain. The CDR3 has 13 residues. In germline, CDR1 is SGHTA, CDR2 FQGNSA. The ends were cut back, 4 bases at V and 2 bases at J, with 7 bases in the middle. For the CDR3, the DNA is TGTGCCAGCAGCTCGGTTATCACAGATACGCAGTATTTT. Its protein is CASSSVITDTQYF.

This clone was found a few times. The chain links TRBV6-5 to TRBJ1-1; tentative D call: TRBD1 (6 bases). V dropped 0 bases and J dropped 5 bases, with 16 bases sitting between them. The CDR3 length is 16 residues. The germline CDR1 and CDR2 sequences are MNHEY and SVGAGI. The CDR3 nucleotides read TGTGCCAGCAGTTACTCACCATTACAGGGCGGGACTGAAGCTTTCTTT. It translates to CASSYSPLQGGTEAFF.

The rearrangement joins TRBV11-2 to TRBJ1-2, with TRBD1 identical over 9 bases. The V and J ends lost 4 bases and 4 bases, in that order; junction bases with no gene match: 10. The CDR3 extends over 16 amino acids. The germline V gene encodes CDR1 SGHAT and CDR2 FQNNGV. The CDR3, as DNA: TGTGCCAGCAGCTCCAGTCCCGGGACAGGGATCTATGGCTACACCTTC. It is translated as CASSSSPGTGIYGYTF.

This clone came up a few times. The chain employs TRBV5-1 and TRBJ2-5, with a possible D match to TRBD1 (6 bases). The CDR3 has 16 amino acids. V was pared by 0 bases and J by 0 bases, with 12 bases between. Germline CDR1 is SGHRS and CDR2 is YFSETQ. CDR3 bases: TGCGCCAGCAGCTTGGGTAGGGGGATACACCAAGAGACCCAGTACTTC. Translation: CASSLGRGIHQETQYF.

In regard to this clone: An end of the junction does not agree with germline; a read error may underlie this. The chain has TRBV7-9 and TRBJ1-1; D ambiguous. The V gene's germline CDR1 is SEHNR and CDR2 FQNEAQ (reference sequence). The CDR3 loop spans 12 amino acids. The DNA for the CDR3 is TGTTCCAGCAGCCGGGATTGGGCTGAAGCTTTCTTT. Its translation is CSSSRDWAEAFF.

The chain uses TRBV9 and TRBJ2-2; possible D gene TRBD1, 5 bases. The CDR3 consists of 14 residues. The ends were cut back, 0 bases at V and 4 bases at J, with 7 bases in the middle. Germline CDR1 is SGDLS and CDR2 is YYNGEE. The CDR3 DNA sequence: TGTGCCAGCAGCGTAGCAGGGATCACCGGGGAGCTGTTTTTT. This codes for CASSVAGITGELFF.

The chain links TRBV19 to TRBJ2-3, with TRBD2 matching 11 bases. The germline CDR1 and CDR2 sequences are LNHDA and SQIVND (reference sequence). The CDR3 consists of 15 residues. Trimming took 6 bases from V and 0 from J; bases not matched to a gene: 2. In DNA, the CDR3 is TGTGCCAGTAGCAGACTAGCGGGGAGCACAGATACGCAGTATTTT. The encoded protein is CASSRLAGSTDTQYF.

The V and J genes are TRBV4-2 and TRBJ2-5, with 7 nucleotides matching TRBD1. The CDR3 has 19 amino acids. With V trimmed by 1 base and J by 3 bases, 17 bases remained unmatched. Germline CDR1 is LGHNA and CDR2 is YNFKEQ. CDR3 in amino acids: CASSQVPWRQGDGEETQYF. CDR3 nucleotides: TGTGCCAGCAGCCAAGTTCCCTGGCGACAGGGAGACGGCGAAGAGACCCAGTACTTC.

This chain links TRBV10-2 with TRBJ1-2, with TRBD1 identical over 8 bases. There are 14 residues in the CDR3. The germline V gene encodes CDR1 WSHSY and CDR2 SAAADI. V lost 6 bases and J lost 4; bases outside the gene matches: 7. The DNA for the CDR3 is TGCGCCAGCAGCCCCCAGGGGGCAGGCTATGGCTACACCTTC. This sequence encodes CASSPQGAGYGYTF.

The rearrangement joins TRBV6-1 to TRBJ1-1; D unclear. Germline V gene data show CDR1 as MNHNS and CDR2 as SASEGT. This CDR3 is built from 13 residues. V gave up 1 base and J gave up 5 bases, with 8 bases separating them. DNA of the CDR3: TGTGCCAGCAGTGAAGGGCCGAAGACTGAAGCTTTCTTT. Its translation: CASSEGPKTEAFF.

The CDR3: CASSSTGRAEAFF. The CDR3 coding sequence is TGTGCCAGCAGTTCGACAGGGCGCGCTGAAGCTTTCTTT. V is TRBV7-9 and J is TRBJ1-1, with TRBD1 identical over 7 bases. Germline V gives CDR1 SEHNR, CDR2 FQNEAQ (reference sequence). The CDR3 covers 13 residues. Unmatched junction bases numbered 7, after V lost 6 bases and J lost 6 bases.

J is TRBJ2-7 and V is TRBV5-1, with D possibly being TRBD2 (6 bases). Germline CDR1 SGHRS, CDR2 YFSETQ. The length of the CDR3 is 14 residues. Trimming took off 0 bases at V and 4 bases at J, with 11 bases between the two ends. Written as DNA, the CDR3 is TGCGCCAGCAGCTTGGGACTAGGCCTATACGAGCAGTACTTC. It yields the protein CASSLGLGLYEQYF.

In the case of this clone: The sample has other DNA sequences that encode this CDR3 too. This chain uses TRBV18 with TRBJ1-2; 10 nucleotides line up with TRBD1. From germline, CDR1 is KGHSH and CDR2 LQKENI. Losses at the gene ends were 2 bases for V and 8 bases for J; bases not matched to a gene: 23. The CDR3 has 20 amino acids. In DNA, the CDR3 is TGTGCCAGCTCACCATTGTCGGGTCCTAATATGGGACAGGGGAAAGAAGGCTACACCTTC. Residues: CASSPLSGPNMGQGKEGYTF.

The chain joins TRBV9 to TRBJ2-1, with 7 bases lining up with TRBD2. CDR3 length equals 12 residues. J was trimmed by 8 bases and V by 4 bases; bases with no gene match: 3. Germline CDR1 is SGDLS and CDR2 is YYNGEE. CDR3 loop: CASSTSVHEQFF. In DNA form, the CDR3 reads TGTGCCAGCAGCACTAGCGTCCATGAGCAGTTCTTC.

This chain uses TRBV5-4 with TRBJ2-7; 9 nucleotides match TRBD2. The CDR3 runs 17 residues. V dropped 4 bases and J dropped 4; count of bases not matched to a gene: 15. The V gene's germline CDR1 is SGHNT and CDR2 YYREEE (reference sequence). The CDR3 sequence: CASSPPLKAGGPYEQYF. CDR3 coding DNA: TGTGCCAGCAGCCCACCCCTTAAGGCGGGAGGGCCGTACGAGCAGTACTTC. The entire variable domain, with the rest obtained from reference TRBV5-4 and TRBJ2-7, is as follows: ETGVTQSPTHLIKTRGQQVTLRCSSQSGHNTVSWYQQALGQGPQFIFQYYREEENGRGNFPPRFSGLQFPNYSSELNVNALELDDSALYLCASSPPLKAGGPYEQYFGPGTRLTVT.

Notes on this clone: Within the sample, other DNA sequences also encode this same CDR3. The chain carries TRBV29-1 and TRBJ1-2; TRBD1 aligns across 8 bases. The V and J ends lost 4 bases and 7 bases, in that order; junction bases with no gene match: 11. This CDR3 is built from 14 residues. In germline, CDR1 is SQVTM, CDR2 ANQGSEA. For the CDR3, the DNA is TGCAGCGTTGTCCCCACGACAGGGGCTCGTGGCTACACCTTC. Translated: CSVVPTTGARGYTF.